The 23 T cell receptor beta chains reported below all come from one sample, sequenced in a study of breast tumors, draining lymph nodes, adjacent tissues. TCRdb recomputed calls from the multiplex PCR reads with MiXCR, one row per CDR3 protein. The sample includes 5,000 to 7,500 distinct CDR3 sequences, approximately 41% of them seen just once. The sequencing input was tumor-adjacent breast tissue. The receptors originated from a female donor with breast cancer. Some clones in this sample may be carry-over from other donors' samples.

This clonotype is medium-sized within its sample. V gene TRBV7-9 combines with J gene TRBJ2-2; the match to TRBD2 covers 7 bases. This CDR3 is built from 20 residues. Germline trimming cut 7 bases from V and 2 bases from J; bases unmatched to any gene: 22. CDR1 and CDR2 from the germline V gene are SEHNR and FQNEAQ (reference sequence). The CDR3 nucleotides are TGTGCCAGCACCATCACCAACGCGCCTAGCGGAGTCTCAAACACCGGGGAGCTGTTTTTT. It is translated as CASTITNAPSGVSNTGELFF.

This clonotype was counted at least ten times. V gene TRBV12-3 or TRBV12-4 combines with J gene TRBJ1-2, with 12 bases identical to TRBD1. The junction had 7 bases not matched to a gene; V was cut back by 5 bases and J by 6 bases. The CDR3 consists of 15 residues. The CDR3 nucleotides are TGTGCCAGCAGTCTACGGGACAGGGGGCGCGATGGCTACACCTTC. It is translated as CASSLRDRGRDGYTF.

This clonotype showed up many times. The rearrangement uses TRBV2 and TRBJ1-5, with D perhaps TRBD1 (5 bases). Germline loops: CDR1 SNHLY, CDR2 FYNNEI. CDR3 size: 15 residues. Deletions cut 3 bases from V and 0 bases from J, with 9 bases between. CDR3 nucleotide sequence: TGTGCCAGCAGTGAGACAGCCTATAGCAATCAGCCCCAGCATTTT. Its translation: CASSETAYSNQPQHF.

Within the sample, this clonotype is medium-sized. The chain carries TRBV5-5 and TRBJ2-1; the match to TRBD2 covers 10 bases. CDR3 length: 16 residues. The trim removed 0 bases at V and 4 bases at J, leaving 4 bases unmatched. From germline, CDR1 is SGHKS and CDR2 YYEKEE (reference sequence). The CDR3 loop is CASSLVASGGYNEQFF. Here the CDR3 DNA reads TGTGCCAGCAGCTTGGTGGCTAGCGGGGGTTACAATGAGCAGTTCTTC. The whole variable domain, remainder taken from reference TRBV5-5 and TRBJ2-1, is DAGVTQSPTHLIKTRGQQVTLRCSPISGHKSVSWYQQVLGQGPQFIFQYYEKEERGRGNFPDRFSARQFPNYSSELNVNALLLGDSALYLCASSLVASGGYNEQFFGPGTRLTVL.

This clonotype was detected many times. Just one base apart from a much larger clone, this may be a read error. This chain links TRBV20-1 with TRBJ2-7; 9 bases align to TRBD2. The length of the CDR3 is 14 residues. CDR1 and CDR2 from the germline V gene are DFQATT and SNEGSKA (reference sequence). Written as DNA, the CDR3 is TGCAGTGCTAGAGATCGACTAGCGGTCTACGAGCAGTGCTTC. It translates to CSARDRLAVYEQCF.

The chain employs TRBV5-1 and TRBJ1-1; no firm D call. V gave up 0 bases and J gave up 5 bases, with 8 bases separating them. CDR1 SGHRS and CDR2 YFSETQ come from the germline V gene. CDR3 size: 13 residues. CDR3 nucleotides: TGCGCCAGCAGCTTGGTGGGGTATACTGAAGCTTTCTTT. This sequence encodes CASSLVGYTEAFF. The full variable domain, its missing parts supplied by reference TRBV5-1 and TRBJ1-1, is KAGVTQTPRYLIKTRGQQVTLSCSPISGHRSVSWYQQTPGQGLQFLFEYFSETQRNKGNFPGRFSGRQFSNSRSEMNVSTLELGDSALYLCASSLVGYTEAFFGQGTRLTVV.

This clonotype has a handful of counts. A much more abundant neighbour one base away suggests this may be a read error. The chain has TRBV7-2 and TRBJ2-1, with TRBD1 matching 7 bases. V was clipped by 6 bases and J by 2 bases; unmatched bases: 7. The germline gives CDR1 SGHTA, CDR2 FQGNSA. This CDR3 is built from 15 residues. For the CDR3, the DNA is TGTGCCAGCAGGCAGAGACAGGGTCCCTACAATGAGCAGTTCTTC. It translates to CASRQRQGPYNEQFF.

There are many counts of this clonotype. The chain employs TRBV18 and TRBJ2-1, with 12 positions matching TRBD2. The J segment lost 6 bases and the V segment lost 1 base, leaving 7 bases of the junction unmatched. CDR1 and CDR2 (germline): KGHSH, LQKENI. The CDR3 spans 17 residues. The CDR3 DNA is TGTGCCAGCTCACCACAGAGGCTAGCGGGAGGGAGCAATGAGCAGTTCTTC. Protein product: CASSPQRLAGGSNEQFF.

In this sample, this clonotype turned up many times. This rearrangement joins TRBV5-4 to TRBJ1-2, with 8 positions matching TRBD1. The CDR3 contains 14 residues. V gave up 1 base and J gave up 5 bases; unmatched junction bases: 4. The germline V gene encodes CDR1 SGHNT and CDR2 YYREEE (reference sequence). CDR3 amino acids: CASSLWDRRYGYTF. Written as DNA, the CDR3 is TGTGCCAGCAGCTTGTGGGACAGGAGATATGGCTACACCTTC.

The gene calls are TRBV7-9 and TRBJ2-6, with TRBD1 identical over 8 bases. Germline V CDR1 and CDR2: SEHNR, FQNEAQ (reference sequence). The V gene end was trimmed by 4 bases and the J gene end by 1 base; junction bases not matched to a gene: 18. The CDR3 runs to 21 residues. The CDR3 DNA reads as TGTGCCAGCAGCTCCGCCGACAGGGGACCTTTCCACGATTCTGGGGCCAACGTCCTGACTTTC. Its translation is CASSSADRGPFHDSGANVLTF.

This clonotype was seen repeatedly, ten times or more. This chain joins TRBV27 and TRBJ1-5; no reliable D call. Germline V gene sequence: CDR1 MNHEY, CDR2 SMNVEV (reference sequence). Deletions cut 0 bases from V and 0 bases from J, with 9 bases between. The CDR3 spans 16 residues. CDR3 amino acids: CASSLSGGYSNQPQHF. The CDR3 DNA is TGTGCCAGCAGTTTATCGGGCGGGTATAGCAATCAGCCCCAGCATTTT.

The chain couples TRBV20-1 to TRBJ2-1; 7 bases are shared with TRBD1. Trimming at V came to 6 bases and at J to 6 bases, leaving 8 bases not matched to a gene. This CDR3 has 13 residues. In germline, CDR1 is DFQATT, CDR2 SNEGSKA (reference sequence). In DNA, the CDR3 is TGCAGTGCCGACAGGGTCGTGGGCAATGAGCAGTTCTTC. Its protein is CSADRVVGNEQFF.

V and J are TRBV5-1 and TRBJ1-6; 8 bases align to TRBD1. The CDR3 is made up of 17 amino acids. Germline V gene sequence: CDR1 SGHRS, CDR2 YFSETQ. With V trimmed by 0 bases and J by 10 bases, 12 bases remained unmatched. The CDR3 DNA reads TGCGCCAGCAGCTTGGGGGATTCGGACAGGGTTTTGTCACCCCTCCACTTT. Protein sequence: CASSLGDSDRVLSPLHF.

This clonotype was seen ten or more times. V usage is TRBV27 and J usage is TRBJ1-2; 7 positions match TRBD1. The CDR3 contains 13 residues. Germline CDR1 is MNHEY and CDR2 is SMNVEV (reference sequence). Germline trimming cut 5 bases from V and 4 bases from J; bases unmatched to any gene: 4. CDR3 residues: CASSPGTVYGYTF. DNA of the CDR3: TGTGCCAGCAGTCCCGGGACAGTCTATGGCTACACCTTC.

This clonotype was recorded at least ten times. V is TRBV30 and J is TRBJ2-1; 10 bases fit TRBD2. In germline, CDR1 is GTSNPN, CDR2 SVGIG (reference sequence). The CDR3 spans 14 residues. V lost 0 bases, J lost 7 bases, and 3 bases stayed unmatched. This chain's CDR3 is CAWSVAGGVNEQFF. CDR3 nucleotides: TGTGCCTGGAGTGTAGCGGGAGGGGTGAATGAGCAGTTCTTC. The full variable domain, in which reference TRBV30 and TRBJ2-1 provide the parts outside the CDR3, is SQTIHQWPATLVQPVGSPLSLECTVEGTSNPNLYWYRQAAGRGLQLLFYSVGIGQISSEVPQNLSASRPQDRQFILSSKKLLLSDSGFYLCAWSVAGGVNEQFFGPGTRLTVL.

V gene TRBV30 combines with J gene TRBJ2-1; D is undetermined. Trimming took off 0 bases at V and 7 bases at J, with 10 bases between the two ends. The germline gives CDR1 GTSNPN, CDR2 SVGIG (reference sequence). This CDR3 spans 13 amino acids. For the CDR3, the DNA is TGTGCCTGGAGTGTAGCCGGTTGGAATGAGCAGTTCTTC. Protein product: CAWSVAGWNEQFF.

This clonotype counts as medium-sized. The gene calls are TRBV20-1 and TRBJ2-7; TRBD2 is a possible D gene (6 bases). Germline assignment: CDR1 DFQATT and CDR2 SNEGSKA (reference sequence). The CDR3 contains 16 residues. V lost 0 bases and J 4 bases, leaving 19 bases between the germline ends. CDR3 bases: TGCAGTGCTAGAGATTTTAATGGCGGGACGCAGTACGAGCAGTACTTC. This encodes CSARDFNGGTQYEQYF.

The V call is TRBV6-1, the J call TRBJ2-1; TRBD2 aligns across 8 bases. The CDR3 totals 15 residues. The J segment lost 8 bases and the V segment lost 0 bases, leaving 6 bases of the junction unmatched. Germline V lookup: CDR1 MNHNS, CDR2 SASEGT. CDR3 coding DNA: TGTGCCAGCAGTGAAGCCAGCGGGAGCTTCGATGAGCAGTTCTTC. It specifies CASSEASGSFDEQFF.

By its share, this clonotype is large (0.1 to 1%). The chain joins TRBV7-3 to TRBJ2-5, with a weak D call TRBD1 (6 bases). The CDR3 contains 15 residues. V lost 0 bases to trimming and J lost 2 bases, with 10 bases between them. In germline, CDR1 is SGHTA, CDR2 FQGTGA. CDR3 nucleotide sequence: TGTGCCAGCAGCTTAACAGCAGGGGCTCAAGAGACCCAGTACTTC. Its translation is CASSLTAGAQETQYF.

V is TRBV2 and J is TRBJ1-5; D is unclear. This CDR3 has 13 amino acids. Germline CDR1 and CDR2: SNHLY and FYNNEI. V lost 7 bases and J 6 bases, leaving 13 bases between the germline ends. The CDR3, as DNA: TGTGCCAGCAAGGGTCAGGCGGCTCAGCCCCAGCATTTT. Translated, it gives CASKGQAAQPQHF.

The table lists this clonotype with many counts. The gene calls are TRBV27 and TRBJ1-6, with D tentatively TRBD1 (5 bases). The CDR3 runs to 16 residues. Deletions cut 2 bases from V and 0 bases from J, with 8 bases between. CDR1 and CDR2 (germline): MNHEY, SMNVEV (reference sequence). DNA of the CDR3: TGTGCCAGCAGTTTAGGGGCAAGCTCCTATAATTCACCCCTCCACTTT. Translation: CASSLGASSYNSPLHF.

This clonotype appeared many times. A single base separates this from a much larger clone, so it may be a read error. The chain uses TRBV11-1 and TRBJ1-6; TRBD1 matches at 7 bases. The trim removed 1 base at V and 9 bases at J, leaving 3 bases unmatched. The CDR3 consists of 14 residues. Looked up from germline, CDR1 is SGHAT and CDR2 is FQDESV (reference sequence). CDR3: CASSLGDRASPLHF. The CDR3 nucleotides read TGTGCCAGCAGCTTAGGAGACAGGGCTTCACCCCTCCACTTT.

The gene calls are TRBV29-1 and TRBJ2-7, with D possibly being TRBD1 (6 bases). The V and J ends lost 3 bases and 2 bases respectively, with 11 bases between them. The CDR3 covers 13 residues. Looked up from germline, CDR1 is SQVTM and CDR2 is ANQGSEA. CDR3 coding DNA: TGCAGCGTTGATTCGACAGGTGCCTACGAGCAGTACTTC. Translating it yields CSVDSTGAYEQYF.